This TCR beta chain is drawn from a study of TIL therapy for anti-PD-1-resistant metastatic lung cancer. Time point indicated: pre-treatment sample, taken before nivolumab and TIL therapy. The libraries were made with immunoSEQ v3. Each library reached about 2.1 million read pairs, or roughly 4.5-6.5 million at deep level. Sequencing was performed with immunoSEQ multiplex PCR; in TCRdb, only in-frame clones are kept and a portion is missing. The sample consists of 20,000 or so clones, about three quarters of them appearing once. V was pared by 5 bases and J by 2 bases, with 14 bases between. The CDR3 has 15 residues. Germline V gives CDR1 LNHNV, CDR2 YYDKDF (reference sequence).

The rearrangement joins TRBV15 to TRBJ2-3, with a weak D call TRBD2 (5 bases). The sequences come from blood, collected at baseline. The TCR was taken from a person between 30 and 80 years old with non-small cell lung cancer. CDR3 in DNA: TGTGCCACCAGCGAGTTGACCGGGAACACAGATACGCAGTATTTT. Its translation: CATSELTGNTDTQYF.